This is a list of T cell receptor beta chains from one sample in a study of cytomegalovirus exposure and HLA in healthy donors. Method: immunoSEQ multiplex PCR; TCRdb's copy keeps in-frame clones and lacks some. This sample has roughly 220,000 clones, with almost 70% found just once. The sequencing input was PBMCs. Receptors originate from a man aged 40-55 years in good health and CMV-seropositive. Each CDR3 is given with its conserved first and last residue. The order of the fields is D gene, J gene, clone size, CDR3 length, V gene, CDR3 DNA, CDR3 protein. The D gene is left open where the match is weak. Rows may omit the clone size; those that give it use once, few, many or a size class.

d_gene: TRBD1; j_gene: TRBJ1-5; abundance: .; len: 15; v_gene: TRBV28; CDR3nt: TGTGCCAGCAAGGGGGCCGGGTTCGGCAATCAGCCCCAGCATTTT; CDR3aa: CASKGAGFGNQPQHF
d_gene: .; j_gene: TRBJ1-6; abundance: .; len: 14; v_gene: TRBV6-5; CDR3nt: TGTGCCAGCAACTCCGGGACAACAAATTCACCCCTCCACTTT; CDR3aa: CASNSGTTNSPLHF
d_gene: TRBD2; j_gene: TRBJ2-7; abundance: .; len: 15; v_gene: TRBV13; CDR3nt: TGTGCCAGCAGTCCAAGCGGGGGCTATGGCTTCGAGCAGTACTTC; CDR3aa: CASSPSGGYGFEQYF
d_gene: TRBD1; j_gene: TRBJ2-7; abundance: .; len: 14; v_gene: TRBV2; CDR3nt: TGTGCCAGCAGTTTTAGGCAGGGGGCCAACGAGCAGTACTTC; CDR3aa: CASSFRQGANEQYF
d_gene: .; j_gene: TRBJ2-7; abundance: .; len: 11; v_gene: TRBV4-1; CDR3nt: TGCGCCAGCAGCCCAGTGTACGAGCAGTACTTC; CDR3aa: CASSPVYEQYF
d_gene: TRBD1; j_gene: TRBJ1-1; abundance: .; len: 15; v_gene: TRBV6-5; CDR3nt: TGTGCCAGCAGTCCCTTGGACAGGGTAAGGGGTGAAGCTTTCTTT; CDR3aa: CASSPLDRVRGEAFF
d_gene: TRBD1; j_gene: TRBJ2-2; abundance: .; len: 15; v_gene: TRBV7-7; CDR3nt: TGTGCCAGCAGCTTATCGACAGGGACGGACGGGGAGCTGTTTTTT; CDR3aa: CASSLSTGTDGELFF
d_gene: TRBD1; j_gene: TRBJ1-2; abundance: .; len: 13; v_gene: TRBV28; CDR3nt: TGTGCCACCTCGACAGGGTGGAGCTATGGCTACACCTTC; CDR3aa: CATSTGWSYGYTF
d_gene: .; j_gene: TRBJ2-3; abundance: .; len: 17; v_gene: TRBV4-1; CDR3nt: TGCGCCAGCAGCCAAGCTCTAGCCAGGACCAGCACAGATACGCAGTATTTT; CDR3aa: CASSQALARTSTDTQYF
d_gene: .; j_gene: TRBJ1-1; abundance: .; len: 13; v_gene: TRBV11-3; CDR3nt: TGTGCCAGCAGTATAAGGGGGAACACTGAAGCTTTCTTT; CDR3aa: CASSIRGNTEAFF
d_gene: TRBD2; j_gene: TRBJ2-5; abundance: .; len: 15; v_gene: TRBV27; CDR3nt: TGTGCCAGCAGTATCACTAGCGGGAGCCAAGAGACCCAGTACTTC; CDR3aa: CASSITSGSQETQYF
d_gene: TRBD1; j_gene: TRBJ1-4; abundance: .; len: 14; v_gene: TRBV28; CDR3nt: TGTGCCAGCAGACCTCCGGGACAGGGGGCAAAACTGTTTTTT; CDR3aa: CASRPPGQGAKLFF
d_gene: .; j_gene: TRBJ1-1; abundance: .; len: 15; v_gene: TRBV28; CDR3nt: TGTGCCAGCAGTTCCCCAGGGAGGGTCGAAACTGAAGCTTTCTTT; CDR3aa: CASSSPGRVETEAFF
d_gene: TRBD1; j_gene: TRBJ2-7; abundance: .; len: 16; v_gene: TRBV6-7; CDR3nt: TGTGCCAGCAGTTACGGAACGGACAGGGCCCCGTGCGAGCAGTACTTC; CDR3aa: CASSYGTDRAPCEQYF
d_gene: .; j_gene: TRBJ1-4; abundance: once; len: 16; v_gene: TRBV11-2; CDR3nt: TGTGCCAGCAGTTTAAGACAGGTTCTAGGGGATGAAAAACTGTTTTTT; CDR3aa: CASSLRQVLGDEKLFF
d_gene: TRBD1; j_gene: TRBJ1-2; abundance: .; len: 16; v_gene: TRBV19; CDR3nt: TGTGCCAGTAGCTCATATATCGACAGGGATCAGGATGGCTACACCTTC; CDR3aa: CASSSYIDRDQDGYTF
d_gene: .; j_gene: TRBJ1-2; abundance: .; len: 17; v_gene: TRBV28; CDR3nt: TGTGCCAGCAGTTTGGCTAGTAAGGGGGACCTGAACTATGGCTACACCTTC; CDR3aa: CASSLASKGDLNYGYTF
d_gene: TRBD1; j_gene: TRBJ1-2; abundance: .; len: 15; v_gene: TRBV11-2; CDR3nt: TGTGCCAGCAGCTTAGATTACGGCAGGGGGTCTGGCTACACCTTC; CDR3aa: CASSLDYGRGSGYTF
d_gene: .; j_gene: TRBJ2-5; abundance: few; len: 17; v_gene: TRBV5-8; CDR3nt: TGTGCCAGCAGCCTCCGGAGCGCTAGCGCTAACCAAGAGACCCAGTACTTC; CDR3aa: CASSLRSASANQETQYF
d_gene: TRBD1; j_gene: TRBJ2-2; abundance: .; len: 14; v_gene: TRBV10-3; CDR3nt: TGTGCCATCACGGGGACAGGGGACACCGGGGAGCTGTTTTTT; CDR3aa: CAITGTGDTGELFF
d_gene: TRBD1; j_gene: TRBJ2-7; abundance: .; len: 13; v_gene: TRBV7-9; CDR3nt: TGTGCCAGCAGCCGGGACAGCGCCTACGAGCAGTACTTC; CDR3aa: CASSRDSAYEQYF
d_gene: TRBD1; j_gene: TRBJ2-2; abundance: .; len: 15; v_gene: TRBV19; CDR3nt: TGTGCCAGTAGTATCGGGACAGGGAACACCGGGGAGCTGTTTTTT; CDR3aa: CASSIGTGNTGELFF
d_gene: .; j_gene: TRBJ1-2; abundance: .; len: 12; v_gene: TRBV11-2; CDR3nt: TGTGCCAGCAGTTTACTGAACAGGGATCACACCTTC; CDR3aa: CASSLLNRDHTF
d_gene: .; j_gene: TRBJ2-2; abundance: .; len: 13; v_gene: TRBV2; CDR3nt: TGTGCCAGCAACAGGGCTAACACCGGGGAGCTGTTTTTT; CDR3aa: CASNRANTGELFF
d_gene: .; j_gene: TRBJ2-1; abundance: few; len: 16; v_gene: TRBV19; CDR3nt: TGTGCCAGTAGTCTAGACCAGGGGCCCCCCTACAATGAGCAGTTCTTC; CDR3aa: CASSLDQGPPYNEQFF
d_gene: .; j_gene: TRBJ2-3; abundance: .; len: 16; v_gene: TRBV5-1; CDR3nt: TGCGCCAGCAGCTTGTGGACCGGGGGGCCGACAGATACGCAGTATTTT; CDR3aa: CASSLWTGGPTDTQYF
d_gene: TRBD1; j_gene: TRBJ2-2; abundance: .; len: 17; v_gene: TRBV27; CDR3nt: TGTGCCCCAGGGGGTAGAGGGTACCCGATTTCCACCGGGGAGCTGTTTTTT; CDR3aa: CAPGGRGYPISTGELFF
d_gene: .; j_gene: TRBJ2-7; abundance: .; len: 11; v_gene: TRBV29-1; CDR3nt: TGCAGCGTTGTGGTCGTCGCGGAGCAGTACTTC; CDR3aa: CSVVVVAEQYF
d_gene: .; j_gene: TRBJ1-3; abundance: .; len: 15; v_gene: TRBV4-1; CDR3nt: TGCGCCAGCAGCCACCCGGGTCACTCTGGAAACACCATATATTTT; CDR3aa: CASSHPGHSGNTIYF
d_gene: .; j_gene: TRBJ2-7; abundance: once; len: 14; v_gene: TRBV19; CDR3nt: TGTGCCAGTAGTATACAGGGAAACTCCTACGAGCAGTACTTC; CDR3aa: CASSIQGNSYEQYF
d_gene: .; j_gene: TRBJ2-5; abundance: .; len: 15; v_gene: TRBV4-3; CDR3nt: TGCGCCAGCAGCCAAGATCAGGGGGGCAGAGAGACCCAGTACTTC; CDR3aa: CASSQDQGGRETQYF
d_gene: .; j_gene: TRBJ1-2; abundance: .; len: 15; v_gene: TRBV7-2; CDR3nt: TGTGCCAGCAGCTCTCCCTCCCCACTGAACTATGGCTACACCTTC; CDR3aa: CASSSPSPLNYGYTF
d_gene: .; j_gene: TRBJ1-5; abundance: .; len: 15; v_gene: TRBV4-2; CDR3nt: TGTGCCAGCAGCCAAGAAGACAGACCCAATCAGCCCCAGCATTTT; CDR3aa: CASSQEDRPNQPQHF
d_gene: TRBD1; j_gene: TRBJ1-1; abundance: .; len: 15; v_gene: TRBV5-6; CDR3nt: TGTGCCAGCAGCGGCGACAGGGGGGTGAACACTGAAGCTTTCTTT; CDR3aa: CASSGDRGVNTEAFF
d_gene: .; j_gene: TRBJ2-7; abundance: .; len: 14; v_gene: TRBV7-8; CDR3nt: TGTGCCAGCAGCTTAAGCACAGGGACAAACGAGCAGTACTTC; CDR3aa: CASSLSTGTNEQYF
d_gene: TRBD1; j_gene: TRBJ1-1; abundance: .; len: 15; v_gene: TRBV6-5; CDR3nt: TGTGCCAGCAGTTACTCCGGGACAGGGAGGACTGAAGCTTTCTTT; CDR3aa: CASSYSGTGRTEAFF
d_gene: TRBD2; j_gene: TRBJ2-3; abundance: .; len: 16; v_gene: TRBV9; CDR3nt: TGTGCCAGCAGCGTAGGGAGCGGGATGGAGACAGATACGCAGTATTTT; CDR3aa: CASSVGSGMETDTQYF
d_gene: .; j_gene: TRBJ2-6; abundance: .; len: 19; v_gene: TRBV9; CDR3nt: TGTGCCAGCAGCGTAGGCGGGCAGACTCTTGGCCCTGGGGCCAACGTCCTGACTTTC; CDR3aa: CASSVGGQTLGPGANVLTF
d_gene: TRBD1; j_gene: TRBJ2-2; abundance: .; len: 15; v_gene: TRBV27; CDR3nt: TGTGCCAGCAGCGGACAGGGGGCCCCAACCGGGGAGCTGTTTTTT; CDR3aa: CASSGQGAPTGELFF
d_gene: .; j_gene: TRBJ2-1; abundance: few; len: 14; v_gene: TRBV7-9; CDR3nt: TGTGCCAGCAGCTTATCAGTCCCCACAGGTGAGCAGTTCTTC; CDR3aa: CASSLSVPTGEQFF